This record looks at one TCR beta chain sequence and its context. The data originate from a study of shared clonotypes between healthy human individuals. From germline, CDR1 is MDHEN and CDR2 SYDVKM. Trimming took 2 bases from V and 7 from J, leaving 7 bases between them. CDR3 size: 12 residues. CD45RO-negative CD8 cells positively selected for CCR7 made up the naive population, which excluded terminally differentiated effector memory CD45RA+ cells. Method: immunoSEQ multiplex PCR; TCRdb's copy keeps in-frame clones and lacks some. The sample has roughly 2.1 million clones, approximately 94% seen once.

V usage is TRBV28 and J usage is TRBJ2-3; unclear D gene. This sequence was found in a man aged 18-30 years in good health. Some clones in this sample may be carry-over from other donors' samples. Material for sequencing was naive CD8+ T cells from PBMCs. The CDR3 is CASSLGSYTQYF. For the CDR3, the DNA is TGTGCCAGCAGTTTAGGCAGTTATACGCAGTATTTT.